This TCR beta chain was profiled in a study of cytomegalovirus exposure and HLA in healthy donors. As to this clone: The antigen is undetermined.

Amplification used 60 Vbeta primers and 13 Jbeta primers. Clones were sequenced by immunoSEQ multiplex PCR, and TCRdb holds only the in-frame ones, with some missing. The sample lists around 50,000 clones; around 83% were seen once. The study, taken as a whole, reports: Across donors, sequencing depth was assumed by presence/absence analyses to be roughly uniform.

The sample taken for sequencing was PBMCs. The sequence came from a man younger than 40 in good health and CMV-seronegative.

Here the CDR3 DNA reads TGTGCCAGCAGCTTGGCGGGTGGGACAGCCAAGACCCAGTACTTC. It is translated as CASSLAGGTAKTQYF. V gene TRBV5-6 combines with J gene TRBJ2-5; TRBD1 aligns across 7 bases. V lost 0 bases and J lost 6; bases outside the gene matches: 8. Germline CDR1 reads SGHDT; CDR2 reads YYEEEE. The CDR3 has 15 amino acids.